This is a list of T cell receptor beta chains from one sample in a study of identical twins. Using its own MiXCR run on the 5' RACE reads, TCRdb lists one record per CDR3 protein. The table records hundreds of thousands of distinct CDR3 sequences, 6% to 6.5% of them present only once. Material for sequencing was naive T cells sorted from blood. The receptors were gathered from a man between 18 and 35 years old in good health. CDR3s include the opening cysteine and the closing phenylalanine or tryptophan. The D gene is left open where the match is weak. The size of a clone is reported for some rows only, either as once, few or many, or as a class for expanded clones.

clone_size j_call d_call v_call cdr3_nt cdr3_aa
- TRBJ2-5 - TRBV7-7 TGTGCCAGCAGCTTAGGATTGCAGGGGTGGCTGTACTTC CASSLGLQGWLYF
many TRBJ1-1 - TRBV29-1 TGCAGCGTTGTTGCCGGACCGAACACTGAAGCTTTCTTT CSVVAGPNTEAFF
- TRBJ2-1 TRBD2 TRBV20-1 TGCAGTCTGAGGCCGGGAGGACGATACAATGAGCAGGTCTTC CSLRPGGRYNEQVF
few TRBJ2-2 - TRBV5-1 TGCGCCAGCAGCTCCAGAAGGGGGTTCACCGGGGAGCTGTTTTTT CASSSRRGFTGELFF
- TRBJ2-7 - TRBV10-3 TGTGCCATCAGTCCGGACTCGATGGGCTCCTACGAGCAGTACTTC CAISPDSMGSYEQYF
many TRBJ2-3 - TRBV10-3 TGTGCCATCACAACCTCGGAGCAGGCGCAGTATTTT CAITTSEQAQYF
few TRBJ2-7 TRBD2 TRBV20-1 TGCAGTGCTAGAGGGGAAGCGGGAGGGCTCCTCCCTAGCTCCTACGAGCAGTACTTC CSARGEAGGLLPSSYEQYF
many TRBJ1-5 - TRBV20-1 TGCAGTCAAAAGAGCCTTTATAGCAATCAGCCCCAGCATTTT CSQKSLYSNQPQHF
- TRBJ2-3 TRBD1 TRBV5-4 TGTGCCAGCAGCTTGCGCCAGGGGGAAGATACGCAGTATTTT CASSLRQGEDTQYF
many TRBJ2-1 TRBD1 TRBV27 TGTGCCAGCAGTTTAGTGGGACAGGGGGCAAATGAGCAGTTCTTC CASSLVGQGANEQFF
few TRBJ2-2 TRBD1 TRBV25-1 TGTGCCAGCAGTGAACGGACAGGGGTGGCCGGGGAGCTGTTTTTT CASSERTGVAGELFF
few TRBJ2-7 TRBD2 TRBV4-2 TGTGCCAGCAGCCAAGATCGGACTAGCGGCTCCTACGAGCAGTACTTC CASSQDRTSGSYEQYF
few TRBJ2-3 TRBD2 TRBV9 TGTGCCAGCAGCGGGACTAGCGGGAGGTATACGCAGTATTTT CASSGTSGRYTQYF
many TRBJ2-5 - TRBV11-2 TGTGCCAGCAGTTTATCGGGGGCGGAGACCCAGTACTTC CASSLSGAETQYF
few TRBJ2-3 - TRBV30 TGTGCCTGGACCGGGACAGATACGCAGTATTTT CAWTGTDTQYF
many TRBJ2-7 TRBD2 TRBV6-2/TRBV6-3 TGTGCCAGCAGAAAAGCGGGAGTCCCCTACGAGCAGTACTTC CASRKAGVPYEQYF
- TRBJ1-4 - TRBV3-1 TGTGCCAGCAGCCGCTCGGTTGACGAAAAACTGTTTTTT CASSRSVDEKLFF
many TRBJ1-1 - TRBV29-1 TGCAGCGAGGGACGGAACACTGAAGCTTTCTTT CSEGRNTEAFF
few TRBJ2-1 - TRBV6-5 TGTGCCAGCAGTTTTGGGCCCACCTCGACTGAGCAGTTCTTC CASSFGPTSTEQFF
- TRBJ2-5 TRBD1 TRBV5-5 TGTGCCAGCGAGGGACAGGGTGTAAAGACCCAGTACTTC CASEGQGVKTQYF
few TRBJ2-4 TRBD2 TRBV20-1 TGCAGTGCTATGGGGACTAGCGGGAATCTACTAGCCAAAAACATTCAGTACTTC CSAMGTSGNLLAKNIQYF
many TRBJ1-3 TRBD1 TRBV20-1 TGCAGTGCTGGACAGGGCCCACTGTCTGGAAACACCATATATTTT CSAGQGPLSGNTIYF
few TRBJ2-1 TRBD2 TRBV20-1 TGCAGTGCTAGGGCCAGCGGGAGACGCAATGAGCAGTTCTTC CSARASGRRNEQFF
many TRBJ1-5 - TRBV5-6 TGTGCCAGCAGCTTGGACAGCCCCGATCAGCCCCAGCATTTT CASSLDSPDQPQHF
- TRBJ2-3 TRBD2 TRBV25-1 TGTGCCAGCAGTGAGACTACTAGCGGGAGACCCCCAGATACGCAGTATTTT CASSETTSGRPPDTQYF
- TRBJ2-7 - TRBV27 TGTGCCAGCAGCCCATTGACCGCGGTGTACGAGCAGTACTTC CASSPLTAVYEQYF
many TRBJ2-4 TRBD2 TRBV20-1 TGCAGTGCTCCCGGGACTAGCGGGACCCTAGCCAAAAACATTCAGTACTTC CSAPGTSGTLAKNIQYF
- TRBJ2-2 TRBD1 TRBV5-1 TGCGCCAGCAGCGCTACTGGACAGGGGTTATCCGGGGAGCTGTTTTTT CASSATGQGLSGELFF
few TRBJ2-1 - TRBV15 TGTGCCACCAGCCTTGCCTCAACCTACAATGAGCAGTTCTTC CATSLASTYNEQFF
many TRBJ2-5 - TRBV18 TGTGCCAGCAGCCCGACGGCTCAAGAGACCCAGTACTTC CASSPTAQETQYF